The entry below describes one T cell receptor beta chain. Participating donors were healthy, HIV-negative adults free of recent acute infections or vaccinations. Measured with immunoSEQ multiplex PCR; TCRdb has only the in-frame clones, and not every one. The sample lists 2 million to 2.5 million clones, just over 90% occurring once. These data belong to a study of shared clonotypes between healthy human individuals. Germline V gene lookup returns CDR1 SGHVS and CDR2 FQNEAQ. The CDR3 sequence is 21 residues long. V lost 5 bases to trimming and J lost 2 bases; unmatched junction nucleotides: 22. Specimen: naive CD4+ T cells from PBMCs. The subset is: CD45RA+ positively selected. The genes are TRBV7-8 and TRBJ2-3; 10 positions agree with TRBD2. This clonotype originated in a man aged 18 to 35 in good health. Some clones in this sample may be carry-over from other donors' samples. The CDR3 here is CASSALRVPRIAGGPTDTQYF. The DNA for the CDR3 is TGTGCCAGCAGCGCATTAAGGGTCCCAAGAATAGCGGGAGGCCCCACAGATACGCAGTATTTT.